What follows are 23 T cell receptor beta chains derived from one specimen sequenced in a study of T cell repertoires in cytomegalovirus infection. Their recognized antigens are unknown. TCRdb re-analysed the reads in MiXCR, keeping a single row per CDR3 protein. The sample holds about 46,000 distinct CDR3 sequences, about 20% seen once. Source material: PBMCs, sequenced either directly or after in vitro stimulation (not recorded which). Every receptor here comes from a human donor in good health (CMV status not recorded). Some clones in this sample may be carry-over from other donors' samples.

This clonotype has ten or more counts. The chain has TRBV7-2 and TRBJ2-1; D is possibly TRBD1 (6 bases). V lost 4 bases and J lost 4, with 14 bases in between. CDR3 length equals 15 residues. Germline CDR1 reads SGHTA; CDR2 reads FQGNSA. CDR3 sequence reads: CASSSTGFSYNEQFF. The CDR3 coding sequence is TGTGCCAGCAGCTCGACAGGATTCTCGTACAATGAGCAGTTCTTC.

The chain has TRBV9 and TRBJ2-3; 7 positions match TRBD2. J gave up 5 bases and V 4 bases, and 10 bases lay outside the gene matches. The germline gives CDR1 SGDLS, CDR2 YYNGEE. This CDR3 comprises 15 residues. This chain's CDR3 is CASSPRSGNGDTQYF. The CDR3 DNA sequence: TGTGCCAGCAGCCCCAGAAGCGGGAATGGAGATACGCAGTATTTT.

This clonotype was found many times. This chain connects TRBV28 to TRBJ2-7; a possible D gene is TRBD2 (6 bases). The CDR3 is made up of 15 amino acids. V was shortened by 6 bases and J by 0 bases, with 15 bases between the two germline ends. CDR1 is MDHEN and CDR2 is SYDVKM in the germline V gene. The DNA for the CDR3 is TGTGCCAGCAGACTAGCACCAGAGAGCTCCTACGAGCAGTACTTC. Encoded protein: CASRLAPESSYEQYF.

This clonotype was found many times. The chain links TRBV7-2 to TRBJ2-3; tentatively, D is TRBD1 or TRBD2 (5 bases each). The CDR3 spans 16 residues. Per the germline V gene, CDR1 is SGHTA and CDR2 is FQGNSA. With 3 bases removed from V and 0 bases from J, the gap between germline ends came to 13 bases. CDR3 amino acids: CASSLQGTQSTDTQYF. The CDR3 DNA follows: TGTGCCAGCAGCTTGCAAGGGACGCAGAGCACAGATACGCAGTATTTT.

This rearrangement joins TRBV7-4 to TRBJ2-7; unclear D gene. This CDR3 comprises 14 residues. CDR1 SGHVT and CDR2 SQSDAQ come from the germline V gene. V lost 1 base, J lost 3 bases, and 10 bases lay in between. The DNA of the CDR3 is TGTGCCAGCAGCTTAGAGGCGGCTCACTACGAGCAGTACTTC. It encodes CASSLEAAHYEQYF.

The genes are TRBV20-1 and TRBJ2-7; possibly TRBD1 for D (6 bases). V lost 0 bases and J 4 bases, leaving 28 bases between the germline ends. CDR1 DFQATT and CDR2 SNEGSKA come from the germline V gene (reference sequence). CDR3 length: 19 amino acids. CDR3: CSAREGVRGFGQTTYEQYF. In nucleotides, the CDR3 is TGCAGTGCTAGAGAGGGAGTGAGGGGGTTCGGACAGACGACTTACGAGCAGTACTTC.

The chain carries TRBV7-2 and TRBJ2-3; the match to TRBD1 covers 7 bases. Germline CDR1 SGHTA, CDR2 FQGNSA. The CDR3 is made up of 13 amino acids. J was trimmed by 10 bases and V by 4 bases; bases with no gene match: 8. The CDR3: CASSYNGQAAQYF. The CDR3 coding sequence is TGTGCCAGCAGCTACAATGGACAGGCCGCGCAGTATTTT.

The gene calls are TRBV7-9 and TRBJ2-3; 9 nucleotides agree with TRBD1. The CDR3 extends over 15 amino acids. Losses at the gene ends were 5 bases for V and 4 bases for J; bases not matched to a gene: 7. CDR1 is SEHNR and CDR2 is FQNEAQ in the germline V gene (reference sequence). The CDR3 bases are TGTGCCAGCAGCGAACCGGGACAGGGCGCAGATACGCAGTATTTT. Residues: CASSEPGQGADTQYF.

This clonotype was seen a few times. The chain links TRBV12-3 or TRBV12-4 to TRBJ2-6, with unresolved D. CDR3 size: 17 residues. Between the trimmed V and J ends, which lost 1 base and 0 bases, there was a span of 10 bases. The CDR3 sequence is CASSLGNGRSGANVLTF. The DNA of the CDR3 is TGTGCCAGCAGTTTAGGAAACGGACGCTCTGGGGCCAACGTCCTGACTTTC.

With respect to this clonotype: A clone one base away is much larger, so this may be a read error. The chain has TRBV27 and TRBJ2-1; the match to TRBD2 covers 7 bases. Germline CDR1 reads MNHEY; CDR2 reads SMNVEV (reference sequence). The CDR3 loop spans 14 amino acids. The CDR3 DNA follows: TGTGCCACAAAAGCGGGATCCTCCTACAATGCGCAGTTCTTC. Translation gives CATKAGSSYNAQFF.

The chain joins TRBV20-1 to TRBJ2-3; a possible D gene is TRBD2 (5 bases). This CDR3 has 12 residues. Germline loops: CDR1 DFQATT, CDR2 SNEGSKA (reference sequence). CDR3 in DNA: TGCAGCTACTCGGGGAGCACAGATACGCAGTATTTT. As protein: CSYSGSTDTQYF.

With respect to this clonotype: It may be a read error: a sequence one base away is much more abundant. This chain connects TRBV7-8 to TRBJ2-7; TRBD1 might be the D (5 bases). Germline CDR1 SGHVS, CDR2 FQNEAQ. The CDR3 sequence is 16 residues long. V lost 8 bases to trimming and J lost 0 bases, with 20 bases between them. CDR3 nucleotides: TGTGCCAGCTTGGCACAGGTCGGACCAAGCTCCTACGAGCAGTACGTC. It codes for CASLAQVGPSSYEQYV.

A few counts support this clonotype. The CDR3 DNA follows: TGTGCCACCGGGGGTGCTTCCTACAATGAGCAGTTCTTC. This codes for CATGGASYNEQFF. The V and J genes are TRBV5-6 and TRBJ2-1; D is possibly TRBD2 (6 bases). Between the trimmed V and J ends, which lost 9 bases and 1 base, there was a span of 11 bases. Germline V CDR1 and CDR2: SGHDT, YYEEEE. This CDR3 is built from 13 residues.

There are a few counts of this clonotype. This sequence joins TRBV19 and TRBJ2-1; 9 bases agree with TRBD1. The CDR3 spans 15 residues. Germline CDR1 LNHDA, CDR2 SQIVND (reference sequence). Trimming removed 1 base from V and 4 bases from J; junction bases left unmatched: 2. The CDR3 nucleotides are TGTGCCAGTAGTATAGGACAGGGGGGTTACAATGAGCAGTTCTTC. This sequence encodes CASSIGQGGYNEQFF.

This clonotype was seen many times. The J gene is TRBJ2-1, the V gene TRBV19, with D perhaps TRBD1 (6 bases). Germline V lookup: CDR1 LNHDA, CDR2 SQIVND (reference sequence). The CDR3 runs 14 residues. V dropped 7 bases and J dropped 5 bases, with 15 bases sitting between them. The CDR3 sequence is CASTQGLGDNEQFF. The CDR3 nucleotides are TGTGCCAGTACCCAGGGGCTCGGGGACAATGAGCAGTTCTTC.

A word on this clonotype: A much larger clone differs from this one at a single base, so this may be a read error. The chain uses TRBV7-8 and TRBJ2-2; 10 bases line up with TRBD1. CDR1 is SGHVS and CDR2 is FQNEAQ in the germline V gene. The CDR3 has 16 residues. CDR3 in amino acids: CASSLRQGAYTRELFF. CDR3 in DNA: TGTGCCAGCAGCTTACGACAGGGGGCGTACACCAGGGAGCTGTTTTTT. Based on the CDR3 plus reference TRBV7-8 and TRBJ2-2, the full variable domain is GAGVSQSPRYKVAKRGQDVALRCDPISGHVSLFWYQQALGQGPEFLTYFQNEAQLDKSGLPSDRFFAERPEGSVSTLKIQRTQQEDSAVYLCASSLRQGAYTRELFFGEGSRLTVL.

CDR3 in amino acids: CASITNTVNTEAFF. Written as DNA, the CDR3 is TGTGCCAGCATCACTAATACGGTGAACACTGAAGCTTTCTTT. The V gene is TRBV7-9, the J gene TRBJ1-1; no clear D. This CDR3 spans 14 amino acids. Germline V lookup: CDR1 SEHNR, CDR2 FQNEAQ (reference sequence). V lost 7 bases and J 0 bases, leaving 12 bases between the germline ends.

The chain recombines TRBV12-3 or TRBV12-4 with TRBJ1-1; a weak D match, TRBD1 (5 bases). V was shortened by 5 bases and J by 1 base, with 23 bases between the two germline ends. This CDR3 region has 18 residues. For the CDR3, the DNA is TGTGCCAGCAGTCGCCTGGGTGGGGTGGCAGGGAGGAACACTGAAGCTTTCTTT. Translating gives CASSRLGGVAGRNTEAFF.

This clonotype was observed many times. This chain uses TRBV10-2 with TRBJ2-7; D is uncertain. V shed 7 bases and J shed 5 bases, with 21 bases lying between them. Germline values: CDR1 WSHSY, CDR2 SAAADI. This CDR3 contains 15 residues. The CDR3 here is CASKQGATPSNEQYF. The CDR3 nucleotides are TGCGCCAGCAAGCAAGGCGCCACCCCCTCTAACGAGCAGTACTTC.

The CDR3 DNA is TGTGCCACCGGGACTCGGCCCACCGGGGAGCTGTTTTTT. The encoded protein is CATGTRPTGELFF. The chain links TRBV28 to TRBJ2-2, with D possibly TRBD2 on 6 matching bases. The germline V gene has CDR1 MDHEN and CDR2 SYDVKM. The CDR3 is 13 residues long. The V end was cut by 10 bases, the J end by 4 bases, with 13 bases between.

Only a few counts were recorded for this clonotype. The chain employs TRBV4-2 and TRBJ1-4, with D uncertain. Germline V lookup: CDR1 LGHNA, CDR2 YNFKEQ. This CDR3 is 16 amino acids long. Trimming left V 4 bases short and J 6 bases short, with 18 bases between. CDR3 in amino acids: CASSPHVGEYDEKLFF. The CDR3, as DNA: TGTGCCAGCAGCCCCCACGTTGGGGAATACGATGAAAAACTGTTTTTT.

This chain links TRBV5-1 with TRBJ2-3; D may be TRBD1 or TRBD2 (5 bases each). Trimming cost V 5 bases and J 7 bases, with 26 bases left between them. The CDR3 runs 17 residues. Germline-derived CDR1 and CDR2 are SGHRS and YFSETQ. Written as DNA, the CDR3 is TGCGCCAGCAGACCCGGGGACCACCCAAGTTCAGCGAATACGCAGTATTTT. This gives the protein CASRPGDHPSSANTQYF.

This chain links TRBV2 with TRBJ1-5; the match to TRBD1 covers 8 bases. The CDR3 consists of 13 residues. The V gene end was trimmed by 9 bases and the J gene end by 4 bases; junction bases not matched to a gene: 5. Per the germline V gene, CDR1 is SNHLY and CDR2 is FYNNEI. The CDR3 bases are TGTGCCAGTAGGACAGGGATAAATCAGCCCCAGCATTTT. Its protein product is CASRTGINQPQHF.